This T cell receptor beta chain emerged from a study of T cells in Graves' hyperthyroidism and ophthalmopathy. Study context: Peripheral blood was obtained at initial diagnosis, preceding any treatment.

This clonotype appeared many times. Newly diagnosed hyperthyroidism, duration under 2 months, in patients aged 18 to 65. Pregnant or lactating patients were excluded, as were those with uncontrolled infection or other autoimmune disease. Diagnoses rested on clinical symptoms, serum thyroxine and TRAb, thyroid ultrasound and orbital computed tomography. Amplified TCR beta CDR3 regions came from RNA transcripts. During a first-round RT-PCR of the TCR CDR3, the HTBI primer set was used. TCRdb re-analysed the multiplex PCR reads in MiXCR, keeping a single row per CDR3 protein. Of about 400,000 distinct CDR3 sequences listed, less than 15% are singletons. Specimen: blood. This TCR was recovered from a woman under 30 with Graves' hyperthyroidism.

The CDR3 nucleotides are TGCAGCGTTCCCGGACAGGGGGCGAGACACGGGCAGTTCTTC. It codes for CSVPGQGARHGQFF. The gene calls are TRBV29-1 and TRBJ2-1; 11 nucleotides line up with TRBD1. Germline CDR1 and CDR2: SQVTM and ANQGSEA. This CDR3 spans 14 amino acids. V dropped 5 bases and J dropped 12; count of bases not matched to a gene: 12.